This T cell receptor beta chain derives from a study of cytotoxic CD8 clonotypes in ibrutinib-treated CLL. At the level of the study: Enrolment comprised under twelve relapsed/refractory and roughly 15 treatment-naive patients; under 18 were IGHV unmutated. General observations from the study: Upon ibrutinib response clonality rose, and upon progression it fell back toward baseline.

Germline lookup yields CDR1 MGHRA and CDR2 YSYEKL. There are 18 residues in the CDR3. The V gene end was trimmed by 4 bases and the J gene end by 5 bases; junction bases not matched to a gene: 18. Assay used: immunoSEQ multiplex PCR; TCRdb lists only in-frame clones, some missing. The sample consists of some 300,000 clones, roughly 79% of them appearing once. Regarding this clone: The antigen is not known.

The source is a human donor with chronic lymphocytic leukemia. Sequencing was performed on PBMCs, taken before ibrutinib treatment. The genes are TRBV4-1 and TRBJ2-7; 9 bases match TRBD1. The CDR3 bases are TGCGCCAGCAGCCCCTCAGGTTCGGACAGGGGAGGATCGAACGAGCAGTACTTC. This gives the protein CASSPSGSDRGGSNEQYF.